Following are 11 T cell receptor beta chains from one sample sequenced in a study of blood T cell repertoires in COVID-19. This table comes from immunoSEQ multiplex PCR, and its TCRdb copy is limited to in-frame clones, with some not included. The sample records around 95,000 clones, approximately 80% being singletons. The sample consisted of peripheral blood. These TCRs come from an older woman with acute or convalescent COVID-19.

The chain carries TRBV25-1 and TRBJ1-1; D not resolved. This CDR3 region has 13 residues. Germline CDR1 reads MGHDK; CDR2 reads SYGVNS. V gave up 3 bases and J gave up 1 base, with 6 bases separating them. In DNA, the CDR3 is TGTGCCAGCAGTGAGTACGGGAACACTGAAGCTTTCTTT. This translates into CASSEYGNTEAFF.

In its sample, this clone was seen once. J is TRBJ1-2 and V is TRBV7-8; tentatively, D is TRBD1 (6 bases). This CDR3 is 16 amino acids long. Germline CDR1 SGHVS, CDR2 FQNEAQ. V was shortened by 7 bases and J by 5 bases, with 23 bases between the two germline ends. CDR3 amino acids: CASNQGGVPCKYGYTF. CDR3 nucleotide sequence: TGTGCCAGCAACCAAGGGGGGGTTCCTTGTAAGTATGGCTACACCTTC.

The sample holds one count of this clone. The chain uses TRBV10-3 and TRBJ2-1; weak D call: TRBD2 (5 bases). V dropped 8 bases and J dropped 0 bases, with 17 bases sitting between them. Germline values: CDR1 ENHRY, CDR2 SYGVKD. The CDR3 extends over 16 amino acids. CDR3 protein: CAIGRSGASSYNEQFF. CDR3 in DNA: TGTGCCATCGGTCGGAGCGGCGCCAGCTCCTACAATGAGCAGTTCTTC.

The chain couples TRBV24-1 to TRBJ1-1; D perhaps matches TRBD1 (5 bases). The length of the CDR3 is 12 residues. Germline lookup yields CDR1 KGHDR and CDR2 SFDVKD. The germline V and J ends were trimmed by 9 bases and 2 bases, with 9 bases remaining between them. In DNA form, the CDR3 reads TGTGCCACCCAGGGTTATAACACTGAAGCTTTCTTT. Translated, it gives CATQGYNTEAFF.

The chain carries TRBV3-1 (or the pseudogene TRBV3-2) and TRBJ1-5, with 7 bases identical to TRBD1. The V and J ends lost 2 bases and 2 bases, in that order; junction bases with no gene match: 6. The CDR3 consists of 16 residues. Looked up from germline, CDR1 is LGHDT and CDR2 is YNNKEL (reference sequence). CDR3 amino acids: CASSQSGQRGNQPQHF. CDR3 DNA: TGTGCCAGCAGCCAATCGGGACAGCGAGGCAATCAGCCCCAGCATTTT.

The gene calls are TRBV6-2 or TRBV6-3 and TRBJ2-7, with D perhaps matching TRBD1 (5 bases). V lost 0 bases and J 1 base, leaving 13 bases between the germline ends. The CDR3 totals 16 residues. Germline CDR1 MNHEY, CDR2 SVGEGT. CDR3 sequence reads: CASSYSGRDQSYEQYV. In nucleotides, the CDR3 is TGTGCCAGCAGTTACTCAGGCAGGGATCAATCCTACGAGCAGTACGTC.

This chain joins TRBV5-5 and TRBJ1-1, with unresolved D. CDR1 is SGHKS, CDR2 YYEKEE, per germline (reference sequence). Trimming left V 1 base short and J 6 bases short, with 13 bases between. The CDR3 sequence is 14 residues long. In nucleotides, the CDR3 is TGTGCCAGCAGCTTGAAAAGGGAGATGGCTGAAGCTTTCTTT. Its translation: CASSLKREMAEAFF.

This clone was observed a handful of times. The V call is TRBV7-2, the J call TRBJ1-1; D gene unclear. The CDR3 length is 14 residues. The V end was cut by 7 bases, the J end by 1 base, with 13 bases between. From germline, CDR1 is SGHTA and CDR2 FQGNSA. CDR3 protein: CASNPSGWNTEAFF. The DNA of the CDR3 is TGTGCCAGCAACCCGTCGGGGTGGAACACTGAAGCTTTCTTT.

The genes are TRBV25-1 and TRBJ2-1; D might be TRBD2 (5 bases). The CDR3 loop spans 14 amino acids. V shed 7 bases and J shed 5 bases, with 15 bases lying between them. Germline loops: CDR1 MGHDK, CDR2 SYGVNS. CDR3 DNA sequence: TGTGCCAGCAAGGGCCCCCGGGGAGACAATGAGCAGTTCTTC. It is translated as CASKGPRGDNEQFF.

The gene calls are TRBV7-2 and TRBJ1-3; D is possibly TRBD1 (5 bases). The length of the CDR3 is 13 residues. The V end was cut by 6 bases, the J end by 8 bases, with 14 bases between. Germline V lookup: CDR1 SGHTA, CDR2 FQGNSA. This chain's CDR3 is CASSFQGRDTIYF. In DNA form, the CDR3 reads TGTGCCAGCAGTTTCCAGGGTAGGGACACCATATATTTT.

This rearrangement joins TRBV6-5 to TRBJ2-1, with TRBD2 as a possible D gene (7 bases). Deletions cut 0 bases from V and 6 bases from J, with 15 bases between. Germline V lookup: CDR1 MNHEY, CDR2 SVGAGI. This CDR3 is 16 amino acids long. DNA for the CDR3: TGTGCCAGCAGTTACTCGGGGGGGGGCCTCGGCAATGAGCAGTTCTTC. This sequence encodes CASSYSGGGLGNEQFF.